The rows below give T cell receptor beta chains drawn from one sample of a study of PD-L1 blockade in urothelial cancer. Sequenced by immunoSEQ multiplex PCR; TCRdb stores in-frame clones only, minus some. The table shows approximately 88,000 clones, with roughly 89% occurring only once. Sequenced here: PBMCs, sampled around atezolizumab (anti-PD-L1) treatment. These receptor sequences come from a man aged 60-69 years with urothelial cancer. CDR3s include the opening cysteine and the closing phenylalanine or tryptophan. A D gene is named only where the DNA matches it firmly. Size values are once, few and many counts, or a class for expanded clones, and some rows have none.

clone_size,v_call,j_call,cdr3_length,d_call,cdr3_aa,cdr3_nt
-,TRBV6-5,TRBJ2-2,16,-,CASSYRDTERAGELFF,TGTGCCAGCAGTTACCGCGACACGGAGAGGGCCGGGGAGCTGTTTTTT
-,TRBV6-5,TRBJ1-2,14,-,CASSIPGANYGYTF,TGTGCCAGCAGTATCCCCGGAGCTAACTATGGCTACACCTTC
-,TRBV2,TRBJ2-2,14,TRBD2,CASRREGLAGELFF,TGTGCCAGCAGGAGGGAGGGTCTGGCCGGGGAGCTGTTTTTT
-,TRBV15,TRBJ1-3,18,-,CATSREVTRQSSGNTIYF,TGTGCCACCAGCAGAGAAGTAACAAGACAGAGCTCTGGAAACACCATATATTTT
-,TRBV18,TRBJ1-4,15,-,CASSPPSQGNEKLFF,TGTGCCAGCTCACCACCTTCACAGGGTAATGAAAAACTGTTTTTT
-,TRBV5-1,TRBJ2-5,14,TRBD2,CASSYGGGKETQYF,TGCGCCAGCAGCTATGGGGGGGGAAAAGAGACCCAGTACTTC
-,TRBV7-3,TRBJ2-2,17,TRBD2,CASSLRGGASNTGELFF,TGTGCCAGCAGCTTGCGCGGGGGGGCATCGAACACCGGGGAGCTGTTTTTT
-,TRBV27,TRBJ1-2,15,-,CASSDRRVPNYGYTF,TGTGCCAGCAGTGACAGGCGCGTACCTAACTATGGCTACACCTTC
-,TRBV10-2,TRBJ2-1,15,TRBD2,CASSGTSGRAHEQFF,TGCGCCAGCAGTGGGACTAGCGGGAGGGCCCATGAGCAGTTCTTC
-,TRBV19,TRBJ1-5,13,-,CASGSTGVQPQHF,TGTGCCAGTGGATCGACGGGGGTTCAGCCCCAGCATTTT
-,TRBV11-2,TRBJ2-1,14,-,CASSPGLDSREQFF,TGTGCCAGCAGCCCTGGATTGGACAGTAGAGAGCAGTTCTTC
-,TRBV6-5,TRBJ2-1,15,TRBD1,CASSSEGAGGNEQFF,TGTGCCAGCAGTTCCGAAGGGGCAGGGGGAAATGAGCAGTTCTTC
once,TRBV18,TRBJ1-5,14,TRBD1,CASSPAGGNQPQHF,TGTGCCAGCTCACCAGCAGGGGGTAATCAGCCCCAGCATTTT
-,TRBV5-6,TRBJ2-3,17,TRBD2,CASSEGLAGHGADTQYF,TGTGCCAGCAGCGAGGGACTAGCGGGGCATGGAGCCGATACGCAGTATTTT
-,TRBV7-3,TRBJ2-2,16,TRBD2,CASSTGTSGRTGELFF,TGTGCCAGCAGTACCGGGACTAGCGGGAGAACCGGGGAGCTGTTTTTT
-,TRBV7-3,TRBJ2-1,16,TRBD2,CASSLRGGGPRNEQFF,TGTGCCAGCAGCTTAAGGGGCGGGGGGCCCAGGAATGAGCAGTTCTTC
-,TRBV6-6,TRBJ2-3,14,TRBD2,CASSGAGDPDTQYF,TGTGCCAGCAGTGGAGCGGGAGATCCAGATACGCAGTATTTT
-,TRBV10-2,TRBJ2-7,14,-,CASSKSGQAYEQYF,TGCGCCAGCAGTAAAAGCGGGCAAGCCTACGAGCAGTACTTC
-,TRBV5-4,TRBJ2-2,15,-,CASSLWQKNTGELFF,TGTGCCAGCAGCTTGTGGCAGAAAAACACCGGGGAGCTGTTTTTT
few,TRBV5-4,TRBJ2-1,16,TRBD2,CASSLAGLAGSNEQFF,TGTGCCAGCAGCTTGGCCGGTCTAGCGGGGAGTAATGAGCAGTTCTTC
-,TRBV19,TRBJ1-1,15,TRBD1,CASNPRQGVTTEAFF,TGTGCCAGTAACCCCCGACAGGGGGTGACGACTGAAGCTTTCTTT
few,TRBV30,TRBJ1-1,15,-,CAWSTVWGADTEAFF,TGTGCCTGGAGTACGGTTTGGGGCGCGGACACTGAAGCTTTCTTT
-,TRBV7-6,TRBJ2-3,16,TRBD2,CASSTRLAGVLDTQYF,TGTGCCAGCAGCACCCGACTAGCGGGAGTATTAGATACGCAGTATTTT
-,TRBV12-2,TRBJ2-1,11,-,CASRFVYEQFF,TGTGCAAGTCGCTTTGTCTATGAGCAGTTCTTC
-,TRBV30,TRBJ2-3,10,-,CAWSVIAQYF,TGTGCCTGGAGTGTCATAGCGCAGTATTTT
-,TRBV5-4,TRBJ1-4,14,TRBD1,CASSQGQINEKLFF,TGTGCCAGCAGCCAGGGACAGATAAATGAAAAACTGTTTTTT
-,TRBV6-1,TRBJ2-6,15,-,CASSLQGSGANVLTF,TGTGCCAGCAGTTTACAGGGATCTGGGGCCAACGTCCTGACTTTC
-,TRBV14,TRBJ1-2,16,-,CASSQSLLKLNYGYTF,TGTGCCAGCAGCCAGTCACTACTAAAACTAAACTATGGCTACACCTTC
-,TRBV28,TRBJ1-3,17,TRBD1,CASSLGNQGAYGNTIYF,TGTGCCAGCAGTTTAGGGAACCAGGGGGCTTATGGAAACACCATATATTTT
-,TRBV18,TRBJ1-3,13,TRBD1,CASSTGTENTIYF,TGTGCCAGCTCTACCGGGACAGAAAACACCATATATTTT
-,TRBV2,TRBJ2-5,19,TRBD2,CASSGDLGGGLAGGETQYF,TGTGCCAGCAGTGGCGACCTAGGGGGTGGACTAGCGGGGGGAGAGACCCAGTACTTC
-,TRBV6-5,TRBJ2-7,14,TRBD2,CASSQVAGVYEQYF,TGTGCCAGCAGTCAGGTAGCGGGAGTATACGAGCAGTACTTC
once,TRBV25-1,TRBJ1-5,14,-,CASSRDTSNQPQHF,TGTGCCAGCAGTCGGGACACTAGCAATCAGCCCCAGCATTTT
-,TRBV27,TRBJ2-5,18,TRBD2,CASTTHLLPGGLLETQYF,TGTGCCAGCACCACCCACTTGCTTCCCGGGGGACTATTAGAGACCCAGTACTTC
-,TRBV7-8,TRBJ2-5,17,-,CASSLQSLAGLQETQYF,TGTGCCAGCAGCTTACAAAGTCTCGCAGGGCTTCAAGAGACCCAGTACTTC
-,TRBV5-1,TRBJ2-3,11,-,CASAAADTQYF,TGCGCCAGCGCGGCGGCAGATACGCAGTATTTT
-,TRBV18,TRBJ1-5,19,TRBD1,CASSPSSGQGVGGNQPQHF,TGTGCCAGCTCGCCTTCGTCGGGACAGGGGGTAGGGGGCAATCAGCCCCAGCATTTT
-,TRBV9,TRBJ2-7,17,-,CASSRSGVSGPSYEQYF,TGTGCCAGCAGCCGATCTGGGGTGTCAGGGCCGTCCTACGAGCAGTACTTC
-,TRBV28,TRBJ1-5,17,-,CASRNLGMRQPNQPQHF,TGTGCCAGCAGGAATTTGGGGATGAGACAGCCAAATCAGCCCCAGCATTTT
-,TRBV9,TRBJ1-5,17,TRBD1,CASSVGEGAYSNQPQHF,TGTGCCAGCAGCGTAGGAGAGGGGGCGTATAGCAATCAGCCCCAGCATTTT
-,TRBV7-2,TRBJ2-5,16,-,CASSLVGGASQETQYF,TGTGCCAGCAGCTTAGTGGGTGGGGCGAGCCAAGAGACCCAGTACTTC
-,TRBV18,TRBJ1-4,17,-,CASSPRPGSATNEKLFF,TGTGCCAGCTCACCCCGCCCGGGGTCGGCAACTAATGAAAAACTGTTTTTT
-,TRBV7-8,TRBJ1-5,21,-,CASSIGATSVLGGGISQPQHF,TGTGCCAGCAGCATTGGGGCTACTTCCGTATTAGGGGGGGGAATAAGTCAGCCCCAGCATTTT
few,TRBV4-3,TRBJ2-7,13,-,CASSQRVRGEQYF,TGCGCCAGCAGCCAAAGAGTCCGGGGTGAGCAGTACTTC
-,TRBV6-6,TRBJ2-1,15,TRBD2,CASSSGGSFLNEQFF,TGTGCCAGCAGTTCGGGCGGGAGTTTTTTAAATGAGCAGTTCTTC
-,TRBV10-3,TRBJ1-6,15,-,CAISEGGASNSPLHF,TGTGCCATCAGTGAGGGGGGGGCGAGTAATTCACCCCTCCACTTT
-,TRBV6-4,TRBJ1-2,16,-,CASSEGSGARTGGYTF,TGTGCCAGCAGTGAAGGTTCAGGGGCTAGAACAGGAGGCTACACCTTC
-,TRBV6-5,TRBJ1-2,12,TRBD1,CASTPTGRGYTF,TGTGCCAGCACCCCGACAGGGAGGGGCTACACCTTC